This TCR beta chain originates from a study of Tregs in tolerant kidney transplant recipients. Using immunoSEQ multiplex PCR, the repertoire was profiled, and TCRdb retains in-frame clones only, with some absent. This sample yields some 16,000 clones, of which about 92% are seen a single time; under 15% belongs to the top ten. On this clone: Its antigen is unidentified.

Unstimulated regulatory T cells (CD4+CD25+CD127-), CD4+CD25- non-regulatory cells, CD4 and CD8 cells were FACS-sorted from thawed PBMCs. Study-level findings and limits: Few patients were studied, so findings need validation in larger groups. Biological reproducibility was not directly addressed in this study. Expanding Tregs on activated donor B cells appeared to best identify donor-specific TCRbeta clones.

The CDR3 sequence is 16 residues long. The ends lost 5 bases at V and 4 bases at J; junction bases unmatched: 7. In germline, CDR1 is SGHVS, CDR2 FQNEAQ. The chain uses TRBV7-8 and TRBJ2-1, with TRBD2 matching 11 bases. The source material was CD8+ T cells from blood. This sequence was found in a human donor in good health. The CDR3: CASSPLAGGVYNEQFF. The CDR3, as DNA: TGTGCCAGCAGCCCCTTAGCGGGGGGGGTTTACAATGAGCAGTTCTTC. The full variable domain, rest sourced from reference TRBV7-8 and TRBJ2-1, is GAGVSQSPRYKVAKRGQDVALRCDPISGHVSLFWYQQALGQGPEFLTYFQNEAQLDKSGLPSDRFFAERPEGSVSTLKIQRTQQEDSAVYLCASSPLAGGVYNEQFFGPGTRLTVL.